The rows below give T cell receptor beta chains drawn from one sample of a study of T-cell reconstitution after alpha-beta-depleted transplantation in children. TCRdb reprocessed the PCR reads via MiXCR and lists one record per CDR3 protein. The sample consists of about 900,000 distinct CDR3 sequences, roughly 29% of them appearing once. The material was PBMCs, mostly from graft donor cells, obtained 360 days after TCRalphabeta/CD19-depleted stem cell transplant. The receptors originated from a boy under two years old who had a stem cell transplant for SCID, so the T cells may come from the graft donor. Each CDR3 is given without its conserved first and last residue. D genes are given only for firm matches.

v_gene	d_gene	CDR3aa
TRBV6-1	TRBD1	ASSSSGTASYEQY
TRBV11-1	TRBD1	ASSFWTGDLSFNYGYT
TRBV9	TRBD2	ASSVAGGATYLTGELF
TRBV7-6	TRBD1	ASTREGDRGFYEQY
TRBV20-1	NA	SAREGGSPDTQY
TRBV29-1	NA	SVTPGARYEQY
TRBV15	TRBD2	ATSRVSGGPSYEQY
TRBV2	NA	ASNLISARTDTQY
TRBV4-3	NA	ASSQGVGPSYEQY
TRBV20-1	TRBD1	SASKGTVDQPQH
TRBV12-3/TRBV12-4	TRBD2	ASSPYGLAGGLWSTQY
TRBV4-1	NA	ASSQSPLRNEQY
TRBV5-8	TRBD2	ASRQGLATSGANVLT
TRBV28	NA	ASSLALFGVFDTQY
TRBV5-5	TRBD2	ASSPGGARAYNEQF
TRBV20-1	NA	SADVVPTGANYGYT
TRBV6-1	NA	ASRRDFLSVDTQY
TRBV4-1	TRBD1	ASSQDKGQGWYEQY
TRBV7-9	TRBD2	ASSSPGTSIGEQF
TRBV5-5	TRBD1	ASSLFGTGESDLH
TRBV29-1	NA	SVEDLGGTEAF
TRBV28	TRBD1	ASSRWDRGYEQY
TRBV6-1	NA	ASSPRAGNYEQY
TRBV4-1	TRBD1	ASSQAGTGIYEQY
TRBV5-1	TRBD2	ASSLTSGGFPEQF
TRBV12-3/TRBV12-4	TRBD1	ASSFFPTGVSTDTQY
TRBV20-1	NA	SAHPVTGSYEQY
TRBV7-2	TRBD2	ASSLESGLAGWEQY
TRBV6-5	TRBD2	ASSYSNRGGQRTQY
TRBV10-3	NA	AIGKNTEAF
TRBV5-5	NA	ASSFRLGVPGELF
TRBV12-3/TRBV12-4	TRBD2	ASSRGPQGGETQY
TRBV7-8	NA	AISPRSRGLALETQY
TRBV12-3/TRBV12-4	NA	ASSGHTRAEAF
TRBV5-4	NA	ASSLAIRGFGYT
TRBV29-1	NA	SVEVLGLQETQY
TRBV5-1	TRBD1	ASSSTPGQREAF
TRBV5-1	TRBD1	ASRPGGAGPRETQY
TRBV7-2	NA	ASLRTPAGSSYEQY
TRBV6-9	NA	ASSYSRGTGAF
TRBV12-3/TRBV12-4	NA	ASREAGTYEQY
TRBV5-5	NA	ASSLAVVCGPLDTQY
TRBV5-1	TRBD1	ASSVNRGPYGNYEQY